The rows below give T cell receptor beta chains drawn from one sample of a study of T cells in Graves' hyperthyroidism and ophthalmopathy. One entry per CDR3 protein results from TCRdb running MiXCR on the multiplex PCR reads. The repertoire holds roughly 740,000 distinct CDR3 sequences, with 15% to 20% as singletons. The sample comprised blood. These receptors were collected from a man younger than 35 with Graves' hyperthyroidism. The CDR3 runs from the conserved cysteine through the conserved F or W. Fields, in order: V gene, D gene, J gene, clone size, CDR3 protein, CDR3 DNA. D genes are given only for firm matches. Size is omitted from some rows. Given values are once, few, many or a class for expanded clones.

V gene: TRBV6-1
D gene: TRBD1
J gene: TRBJ1-2
clone size: -
CDR3 protein: CASSSFTGDGYTF
CDR3 DNA: TGTGCCAGCAGTTCCTTCACAGGGGATGGCTACACCTTC

V gene: TRBV25-1
D gene: TRBD2
J gene: TRBJ2-3
clone size: -
CDR3 protein: CASSDRLAGGTDTQYF
CDR3 DNA: TGTGCCAGCAGTGACAGGCTAGCGGGAGGCACAGATACGCAGTATTTT

V gene: TRBV28
D gene: TRBD1
J gene: TRBJ2-7
clone size: many
CDR3 protein: CASSFLPGQDYEQYF
CDR3 DNA: TGTGCCAGCAGTTTCCTTCCCGGACAGGACTACGAGCAGTACTTC

V gene: TRBV28
D gene: -
J gene: TRBJ1-1
clone size: many
CDR3 protein: CASSSQGMNTEAFF
CDR3 DNA: TGTGCCAGCAGTTCACAGGGAATGAACACTGAAGCTTTCTTT

V gene: TRBV30
D gene: -
J gene: TRBJ2-7
clone size: many
CDR3 protein: CAWSQSGTGSYEQYF
CDR3 DNA: TGTGCCTGGAGTCAAAGCGGGACAGGATCCTACGAGCAGTACTTC

V gene: TRBV2
D gene: -
J gene: TRBJ2-6
clone size: few
CDR3 protein: CASRKSSGANVLTF
CDR3 DNA: TGTGCCAGCAGAAAGAGCTCTGGGGCCAACGTCCTGACTTTC

V gene: TRBV28
D gene: -
J gene: TRBJ1-5
clone size: few
CDR3 protein: CASSFFGAGESNQPQHF
CDR3 DNA: TGTGCCAGCAGTTTTTTTGGGGCGGGGGAAAGCAATCAGCCCCAGCATTTT

V gene: TRBV27
D gene: -
J gene: TRBJ2-1
clone size: many
CDR3 protein: CASSPPPGTRRNGEQFF
CDR3 DNA: TGTGCCAGCAGTCCTCCCCCCGGGACACGGAGAAATGGTGAGCAGTTCTTC

V gene: TRBV28
D gene: TRBD2
J gene: TRBJ2-7
clone size: -
CDR3 protein: CASSQENSGGPYEQYF
CDR3 DNA: TGTGCCAGCAGTCAAGAAAATAGCGGGGGACCCTACGAGCAGTACTTC

V gene: TRBV20-1
D gene: -
J gene: TRBJ2-5
clone size: -
CDR3 protein: CSARAGRKLNQETQYF
CDR3 DNA: TGCAGTGCTAGAGCTGGGCGGAAATTAAACCAAGAGACCCAGTACTTC

V gene: TRBV12-3/TRBV12-4
D gene: -
J gene: TRBJ2-2
clone size: few
CDR3 protein: CASRKDGRGTGELFF
CDR3 DNA: TGTGCCAGCAGAAAAGATGGACGGGGCACCGGGGAGCTGTTTTTT

V gene: TRBV9
D gene: -
J gene: TRBJ1-4
clone size: -
CDR3 protein: CASSVGPTNEKLFF
CDR3 DNA: TGTGCCAGCAGCGTAGGGCCAACTAATGAAAAACTGTTTTTT

V gene: TRBV27
D gene: -
J gene: TRBJ2-7
clone size: many
CDR3 protein: CASSIYEQYF
CDR3 DNA: TGTGCCAGCTCGATTTACGAGCAGTACTTC

V gene: TRBV30
D gene: -
J gene: TRBJ2-3
clone size: many
CDR3 protein: CAWSVGGISTDTQYF
CDR3 DNA: TGTGCCTGGAGTGTCGGAGGGATTAGCACAGATACGCAGTATTTT

V gene: TRBV2
D gene: -
J gene: TRBJ2-1
clone size: many
CDR3 protein: CASSEARNEQFF
CDR3 DNA: TGTGCCAGCAGTGAAGCGCGTAATGAGCAGTTCTTC

V gene: TRBV6-1
D gene: TRBD1
J gene: TRBJ2-7
clone size: many
CDR3 protein: CASSAGQMSSYEQYF
CDR3 DNA: TGTGCCAGCAGTGCGGGACAGATGAGCTCCTACGAGCAGTACTTC

V gene: TRBV20-1
D gene: TRBD2
J gene: TRBJ2-3
clone size: many
CDR3 protein: CSARTSGRTDTQYF
CDR3 DNA: TGCAGTGCTAGGACTAGCGGTCGCACAGATACGCAGTATTTT

V gene: TRBV5-5
D gene: TRBD2
J gene: TRBJ2-1
clone size: -
CDR3 protein: CASIRVGSGRTTVDNEQFF
CDR3 DNA: TGTGCCAGCATCCGGGTGGGTAGCGGGAGAACAACTGTCGACAATGAGCAGTTCTTC

V gene: TRBV29-1
D gene: -
J gene: TRBJ2-5
clone size: many
CDR3 protein: CSVVPRGAVEETQYF
CDR3 DNA: TGCAGCGTTGTGCCCAGGGGGGCCGTGGAAGAGACCCAGTACTTC

V gene: TRBV19
D gene: TRBD1
J gene: TRBJ2-5
clone size: -
CDR3 protein: CASSIETGGQETQYF
CDR3 DNA: TGTGCCAGTAGTATAGAGACAGGGGGCCAAGAGACCCAGTACTTC

V gene: TRBV11-3
D gene: -
J gene: TRBJ2-5
clone size: many
CDR3 protein: CASSLGSKTQYF
CDR3 DNA: TGTGCCAGCAGCTTGGGATCCAAGACCCAGTACTTC

V gene: TRBV19
D gene: TRBD2
J gene: TRBJ2-5
clone size: -
CDR3 protein: CASSTQGLAGAQTQYF
CDR3 DNA: TGTGCCAGTAGTACCCAAGGACTAGCGGGAGCCCAGACCCAGTACTTC

V gene: TRBV18
D gene: -
J gene: TRBJ2-5
clone size: many
CDR3 protein: CASSPVGLETQYF
CDR3 DNA: TGTGCCAGCTCACCGGTGGGGCTCGAGACCCAGTACTTC

V gene: TRBV20-1
D gene: TRBD2
J gene: TRBJ2-7
clone size: -
CDR3 protein: CSARLAGGPVYEQYF
CDR3 DNA: TGCAGTGCTCGACTAGCGGGAGGGCCCGTTTACGAGCAGTACTTC

V gene: TRBV12-5
D gene: TRBD2
J gene: TRBJ2-5
clone size: few
CDR3 protein: CASGSPSGREETQYF
CDR3 DNA: TGTGCTAGTGGGTCCCCTAGCGGGAGGGAAGAGACCCAGTACTTC

V gene: TRBV7-9
D gene: -
J gene: TRBJ1-1
clone size: few
CDR3 protein: CASSLGTAFF
CDR3 DNA: TGTGCCAGCAGCTTAGGGACAGCTTTCTTT

V gene: TRBV7-2
D gene: TRBD1
J gene: TRBJ1-5
clone size: -
CDR3 protein: CASSLFSGGSQPQHF
CDR3 DNA: TGTGCCAGCAGCTTATTTTCAGGGGGCAGTCAGCCCCAGCATTTT

V gene: TRBV12-3/TRBV12-4
D gene: TRBD1
J gene: TRBJ1-4
clone size: once
CDR3 protein: CASRTGTGHEKLFF
CDR3 DNA: TGTGCCAGCAGGACCGGGACAGGGCATGAAAAACTGTTTTTT

V gene: TRBV11-1
D gene: -
J gene: TRBJ2-7
clone size: many
CDR3 protein: CASSLGVSYEQYF
CDR3 DNA: TGTGCCAGCAGTTTAGGTGTCTCCTACGAGCAGTACTTC

V gene: TRBV24-1
D gene: -
J gene: TRBJ2-6
clone size: -
CDR3 protein: CATSDPRGANVLTF
CDR3 DNA: TGTGCCACCAGTGACCCTCGAGGGGCCAACGTCCTGACTTTC

V gene: TRBV28
D gene: TRBD1
J gene: TRBJ1-1
clone size: many
CDR3 protein: CASSPQGRGNTEAFF
CDR3 DNA: TGTGCCAGCAGTCCACAGGGGAGGGGGAACACTGAAGCTTTCTTT

V gene: TRBV28
D gene: -
J gene: TRBJ2-7
clone size: many
CDR3 protein: CASLSDYEQYF
CDR3 DNA: TGTGCCAGCCTGTCCGATTACGAGCAGTACTTC

V gene: TRBV7-9
D gene: -
J gene: TRBJ2-7
clone size: many
CDR3 protein: CASSQTESSYEQYF
CDR3 DNA: TGTGCCAGCAGCCAGACAGAGAGCTCCTACGAGCAGTACTTC

V gene: TRBV20-1
D gene: -
J gene: TRBJ1-1
clone size: many
CDR3 protein: CSARVNMNTEAFF
CDR3 DNA: TGCAGTGCTAGAGTTAATATGAACACTGAAGCTTTCTTT

V gene: TRBV13
D gene: TRBD1
J gene: TRBJ2-7
clone size: many
CDR3 protein: CASSHRQGFYEQYF
CDR3 DNA: TGTGCCAGCAGCCACCGACAGGGCTTCTACGAGCAGTACTTC

V gene: TRBV11-1
D gene: TRBD2
J gene: TRBJ2-1
clone size: -
CDR3 protein: CASSSFSGSRSNEQFF
CDR3 DNA: TGTGCCAGCAGCAGTTTTAGCGGGAGTAGGAGCAATGAGCAGTTCTTC

V gene: TRBV6-1
D gene: -
J gene: TRBJ1-2
clone size: many
CDR3 protein: CASRPFRGGNYGYTF
CDR3 DNA: TGTGCCAGCAGACCCTTTCGGGGCGGCAACTATGGCTACACCTTC

V gene: TRBV7-9
D gene: -
J gene: TRBJ1-4
clone size: -
CDR3 protein: CASRSWQNNEKLFF
CDR3 DNA: TGTGCCAGCAGATCCTGGCAGAATAATGAAAAACTGTTTTTT

V gene: TRBV20-1
D gene: TRBD1
J gene: TRBJ2-7
clone size: -
CDR3 protein: CSWDRDSYEQYF
CDR3 DNA: TGCAGCTGGGACAGGGACTCCTACGAGCAGTACTTC

V gene: TRBV6-2/TRBV6-3
D gene: TRBD2
J gene: TRBJ2-5
clone size: many
CDR3 protein: CASTLAEGLRETQYF
CDR3 DNA: TGTGCCAGCACCCTAGCGGAGGGGCTCCGGGAGACCCAGTACTTC

V gene: TRBV18
D gene: -
J gene: TRBJ1-6
clone size: many
CDR3 protein: CASSPARGDSPLHF
CDR3 DNA: TGTGCCAGCTCACCGGCCAGGGGTGATTCACCCCTCCACTTT

V gene: TRBV6-5
D gene: -
J gene: TRBJ1-6
clone size: many
CDR3 protein: CASSYDSFNNSPLHF
CDR3 DNA: TGTGCCAGCAGTTACGACAGTTTTAATAATTCACCCCTCCACTTT

V gene: TRBV4-1
D gene: TRBD1
J gene: TRBJ1-1
clone size: few
CDR3 protein: CASSQGQGARTEAFF
CDR3 DNA: TGCGCCAGCAGCCAGGGACAGGGGGCTAGAACTGAAGCTTTCTTT

V gene: TRBV5-1
D gene: -
J gene: TRBJ2-1
clone size: few
CDR3 protein: CASSLDSVNEQFF
CDR3 DNA: TGCGCCAGCAGCTTGGACAGTGTCAATGAGCAGTTCTTC

V gene: TRBV28
D gene: -
J gene: TRBJ2-1
clone size: many
CDR3 protein: CASSLGGSRYNEQFF
CDR3 DNA: TGTGCCAGCAGTTTAGGGGGCAGTAGGTACAATGAGCAGTTCTTC

V gene: TRBV11-2
D gene: -
J gene: TRBJ2-1
clone size: many
CDR3 protein: CASSPAGPRGNEQFF
CDR3 DNA: TGTGCCAGCAGCCCAGCAGGCCCACGTGGGAATGAGCAGTTCTTC